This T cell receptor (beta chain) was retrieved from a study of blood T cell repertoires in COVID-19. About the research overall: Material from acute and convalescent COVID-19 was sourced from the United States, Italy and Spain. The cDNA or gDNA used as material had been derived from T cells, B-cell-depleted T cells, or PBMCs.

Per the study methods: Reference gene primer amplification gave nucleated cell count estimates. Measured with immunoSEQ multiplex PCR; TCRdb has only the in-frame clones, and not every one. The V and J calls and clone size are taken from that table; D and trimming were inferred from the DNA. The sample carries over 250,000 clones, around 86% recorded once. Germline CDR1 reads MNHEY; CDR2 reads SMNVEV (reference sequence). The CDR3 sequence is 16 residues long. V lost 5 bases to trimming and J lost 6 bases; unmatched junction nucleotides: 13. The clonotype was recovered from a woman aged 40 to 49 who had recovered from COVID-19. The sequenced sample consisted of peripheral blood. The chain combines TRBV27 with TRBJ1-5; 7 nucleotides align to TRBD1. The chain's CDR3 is CASSTRQGGVVQPQHF. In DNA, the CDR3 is TGTGCCAGCAGTACCCGACAGGGTGGGGTGGTTCAGCCCCAGCATTTT.